The 9 T cell receptor beta chains presented below share a single source sample, sequenced in a study of cytomegalovirus exposure and HLA in healthy donors. In the PCR, 60 Vbeta and 13 Jbeta primers were used. The assay was immunoSEQ multiplex PCR, and TCRdb's table has in-frame clones only and misses some. Here the sample spans approximately 140,000 clones, approximately 70% being singletons. The sequenced sample consisted of PBMCs. The receptor set was obtained from a woman aged 60-75 years in good health and CMV-seronegative.

The chain carries TRBV27 and TRBJ1-6; 8 nucleotides align to TRBD1. J lost 7 bases, V lost 6 bases, and 5 bases had no gene match. The CDR3 consists of 14 residues. The germline V gene has CDR1 MNHEY and CDR2 SMNVEV (reference sequence). CDR3 nucleotides: TGTGCCAGCAGATTGACAGGGGAGAATTCACCCCTCCACTTT. This codes for CASRLTGENSPLHF.

This clone was seen only a few times. This chain's CDR3 is CASRPLEGELFF. In DNA form, the CDR3 reads TGCGCCAGCAGACCACTAGAGGGGGAGCTGTTTTTT. The chain combines TRBV5-1 with TRBJ2-2, with D possibly TRBD2 on 5 matching bases. The V end lost 5 bases, the J end lost 8 bases, and 10 bases lay between the germline ends. This CDR3 spans 12 amino acids. CDR1 is SGHRS and CDR2 is YFSETQ in the germline V gene. Together with reference TRBV5-1 and TRBJ2-2, the CDR3 gives the full variable domain: KAGVTQTPRYLIKTRGQQVTLSCSPISGHRSVSWYQQTPGQGLQFLFEYFSETQRNKGNFPGRFSGRQFSNSRSEMNVSTLELGDSALYLCASRPLEGELFFGEGSRLTVL.

V is TRBV7-9 and J is TRBJ2-3; maybe TRBD2 (7 bases). Germline assignment: CDR1 SEHNR and CDR2 FQNEAQ (reference sequence). The CDR3 loop spans 16 amino acids. V dropped 4 bases and J dropped 5 bases, with 19 bases sitting between them. CDR3 nucleotides: TGTGCCAGCAGCTCAGCCCGGCGGGGGCAAGGAGATACGCAGTATTTT. This gives the protein CASSSARRGQGDTQYF.

This clone turned up a few times. Other DNA sequences from this sample encode an identical CDR3 as well. The chain links TRBV6-1 to TRBJ1-1, with a weak D call TRBD1 (5 bases). CDR1 and CDR2 (germline): MNHNS, SASEGT. This CDR3 spans 13 amino acids. The V end lost 4 bases, the J end lost 4 bases, and 10 bases lay between the germline ends. CDR3: CASSGLQGTEAFF. The CDR3 nucleotides read TGTGCCAGCAGTGGCCTCCAGGGCACTGAAGCTTTCTTT.

V usage is TRBV27 and J usage is TRBJ2-7, with 7 bases lining up with TRBD1. The V gene's germline CDR1 is MNHEY and CDR2 SMNVEV (reference sequence). Trimming took 2 bases from V and 3 from J; bases not matched to a gene: 7. CDR3 length: 15 residues. CDR3 DNA sequence: TGTGCCAGCAGTTTAGGGGGTGCAGGGGGCTACGAGCAGTACTTC. It translates to CASSLGGAGGYEQYF.

The chain has TRBV6-5 and TRBJ2-5; D might be TRBD1 (5 bases). V lost 6 bases to trimming and J lost 4 bases, with 18 bases between them. This CDR3 has 15 residues. In germline, CDR1 is MNHEY, CDR2 SVGAGI. In nucleotides, the CDR3 is TGTGCCAGCAGCCTCCTCCAGACAGAGTTAGAGACCCAGTACTTC. Translation gives CASSLLQTELETQYF.

The chain carries TRBV7-2 and TRBJ1-2, with a tentative D call TRBD1 (6 bases). With 2 bases removed from V and 7 bases from J, the gap between germline ends came to 14 bases. CDR3 length: 14 residues. Per the germline V gene, CDR1 is SGHTA and CDR2 is FQGNSA. The CDR3 bases are TGTGCCAGCAGCTTATGGGGGGGCGCAGGTGGCTACACCTTC. Protein: CASSLWGGAGGYTF.

V and J are TRBV7-2 and TRBJ2-5; 10 bases map to TRBD2. J lost 5 bases, V lost 5 bases, and 11 bases had no gene match. In germline, CDR1 is SGHTA, CDR2 FQGNSA. This CDR3 comprises 16 residues. This chain's CDR3 is CASSPGGSGGGETQYF. CDR3 DNA: TGTGCCAGCAGCCCGGGGGGGAGCGGGGGGGGTGAGACCCAGTACTTC.

J is TRBJ1-3 and V is TRBV7-8; weak D call: TRBD1 (5 bases). Germline V CDR1 and CDR2: SGHVS, FQNEAQ. The CDR3 covers 14 residues. Trimming took 1 base from V and 4 from J, leaving 8 bases between them. The DNA of the CDR3 is TGTGCCAGCAGCTTAGAGGGGTCCGGAAACACCATATATTTT. Protein sequence: CASSLEGSGNTIYF.